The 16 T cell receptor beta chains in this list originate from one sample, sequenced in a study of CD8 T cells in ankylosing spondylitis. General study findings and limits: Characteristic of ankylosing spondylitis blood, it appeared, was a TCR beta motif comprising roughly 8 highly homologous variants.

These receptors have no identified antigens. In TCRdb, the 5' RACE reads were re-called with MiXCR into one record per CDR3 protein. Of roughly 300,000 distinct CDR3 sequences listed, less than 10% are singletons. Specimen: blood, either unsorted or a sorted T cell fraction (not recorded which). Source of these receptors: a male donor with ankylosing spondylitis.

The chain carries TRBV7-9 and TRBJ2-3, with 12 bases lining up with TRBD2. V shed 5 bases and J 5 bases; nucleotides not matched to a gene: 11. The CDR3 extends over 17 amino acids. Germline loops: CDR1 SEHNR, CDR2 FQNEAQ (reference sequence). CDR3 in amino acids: CASSIPGLAGVEDTQYF. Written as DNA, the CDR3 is TGTGCCAGCAGCATTCCGGGACTAGCGGGTGTGGAAGATACGCAGTATTTT.

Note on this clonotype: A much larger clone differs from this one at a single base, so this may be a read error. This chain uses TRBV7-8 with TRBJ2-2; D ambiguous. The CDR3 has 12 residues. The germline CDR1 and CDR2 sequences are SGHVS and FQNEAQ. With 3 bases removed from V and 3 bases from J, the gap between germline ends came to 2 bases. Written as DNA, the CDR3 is TGTGCCAGCAGCTTTCACACCGGGGAGCTGTTTTTT. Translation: CASSFHTGELFF. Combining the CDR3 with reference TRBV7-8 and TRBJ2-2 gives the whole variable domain GAGVSQSPRYKVAKRGQDVALRCDPISGHVSLFWYQQALGQGPEFLTYFQNEAQLDKSGLPSDRFFAERPEGSVSTLKIQRTQQEDSAVYLCASSFHTGELFFGEGSRLTVL.

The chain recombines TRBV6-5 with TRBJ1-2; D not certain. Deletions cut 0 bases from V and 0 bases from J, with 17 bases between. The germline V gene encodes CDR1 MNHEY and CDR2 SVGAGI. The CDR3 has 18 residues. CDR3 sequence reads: CASSYSKTTLQANYGYTF. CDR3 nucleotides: TGTGCCAGCAGTTACTCGAAGACAACGCTCCAAGCTAACTATGGCTACACCTTC.

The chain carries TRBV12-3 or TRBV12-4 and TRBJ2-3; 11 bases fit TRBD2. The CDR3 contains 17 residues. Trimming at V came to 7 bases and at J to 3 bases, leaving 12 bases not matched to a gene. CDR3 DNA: TGTGCCAGCAACCAGGTGGGCCTAGCGGGAGGTACAGATACGCAGTATTTT. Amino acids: CASNQVGLAGGTDTQYF.

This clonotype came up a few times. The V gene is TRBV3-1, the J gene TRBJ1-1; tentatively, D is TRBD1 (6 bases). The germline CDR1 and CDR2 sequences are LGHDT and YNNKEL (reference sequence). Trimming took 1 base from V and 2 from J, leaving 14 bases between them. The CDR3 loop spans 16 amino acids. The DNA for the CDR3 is TGTGCCAGCAGCCAAGGGTCCGGGACACAAAACACTGAAGCTTTCTTT. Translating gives CASSQGSGTQNTEAFF. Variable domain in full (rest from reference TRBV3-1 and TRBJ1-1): DTAVSQTPKYLVTQMGNDKSIKCEQNLGHDTMYWYKQDSKKFLKIMFSYNNKELIINETVPNRFSPKSPDKAHLNLHINSLELGDSAVYFCASSQGSGTQNTEAFFGQGTRLTVV.

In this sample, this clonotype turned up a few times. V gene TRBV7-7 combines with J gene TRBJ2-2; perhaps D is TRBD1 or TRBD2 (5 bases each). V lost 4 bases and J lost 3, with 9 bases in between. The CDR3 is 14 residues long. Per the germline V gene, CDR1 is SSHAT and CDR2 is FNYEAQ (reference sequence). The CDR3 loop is CASSWGTHTGELFF. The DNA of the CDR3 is TGTGCCAGCAGCTGGGGGACCCACACCGGGGAGCTGTTTTTT.

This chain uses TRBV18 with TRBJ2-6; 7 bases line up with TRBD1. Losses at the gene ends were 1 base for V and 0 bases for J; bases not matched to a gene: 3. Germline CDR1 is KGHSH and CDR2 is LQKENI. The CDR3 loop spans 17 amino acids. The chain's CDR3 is CASSPRQGGSGANVLTF. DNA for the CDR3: TGTGCCAGCTCACCACGACAGGGCGGCTCTGGGGCCAACGTCCTGACTTTC.

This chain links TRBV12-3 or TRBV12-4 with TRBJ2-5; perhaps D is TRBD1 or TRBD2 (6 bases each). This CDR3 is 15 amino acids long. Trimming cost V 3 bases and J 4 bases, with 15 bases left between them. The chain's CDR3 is CASSLGGTRAETQYF. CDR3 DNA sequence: TGTGCCAGCAGTTTGGGCGGGACACGGGCAGAGACCCAGTACTTC.

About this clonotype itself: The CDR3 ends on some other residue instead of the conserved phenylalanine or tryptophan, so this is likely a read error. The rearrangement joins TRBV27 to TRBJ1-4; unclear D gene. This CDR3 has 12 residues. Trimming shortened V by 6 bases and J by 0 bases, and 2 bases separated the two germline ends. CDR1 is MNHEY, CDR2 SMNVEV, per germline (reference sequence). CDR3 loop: CASRSTNEKLFL. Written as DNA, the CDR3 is TGTGCCAGCAGGTCAACTAATGAAAAACTGTTTTTA.

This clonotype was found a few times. The CDR3 nucleotides read TGTGCCAGCAGCCAGGGGATATCGGAACAGCCCCAGCATTTT. Protein: CASSQGISEQPQHF. The gene calls are TRBV7-2 and TRBJ1-5; a weak D match, TRBD1 (6 bases). The CDR3 consists of 14 residues. The germline V gene has CDR1 SGHTA and CDR2 FQGNSA. V was trimmed by 5 bases and J by 7 bases, leaving 15 bases between them. Full variable domain (remainder filled in from reference TRBV7-2 and TRBJ1-5): GAGVSQSPSNKVTEKGKDVELRCDPISGHTALYWYRQSLGQGLEFLIYFQGNSAPDKSGLPSDRFSAERTGGSVSTLTIQRTQQEDSAVYLCASSQGISEQPQHFGDGTRLSIL.

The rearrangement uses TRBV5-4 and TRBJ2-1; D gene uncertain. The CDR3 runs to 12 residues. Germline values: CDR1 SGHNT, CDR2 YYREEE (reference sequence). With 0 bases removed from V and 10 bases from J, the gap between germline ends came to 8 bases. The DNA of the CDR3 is TGTGCCAGCAGCTTGGATTACGGGGAGCAGTTCTTC. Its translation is CASSLDYGEQFF. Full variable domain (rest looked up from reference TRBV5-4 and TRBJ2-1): ETGVTQSPTHLIKTRGQQVTLRCSSQSGHNTVSWYQQALGQGPQFIFQYYREEENGRGNFPPRFSGLQFPNYSSELNVNALELDDSALYLCASSLDYGEQFFGPGTRLTVL.

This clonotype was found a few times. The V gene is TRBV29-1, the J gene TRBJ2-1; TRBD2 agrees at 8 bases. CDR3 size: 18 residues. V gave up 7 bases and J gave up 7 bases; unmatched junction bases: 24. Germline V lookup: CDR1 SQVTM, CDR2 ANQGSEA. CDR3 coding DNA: TGCAGCGCGAATGGGCCAGGGGAGGCCGGGAGGGCCCAAAATGAGCAGTTCTTC. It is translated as CSANGPGEAGRAQNEQFF.

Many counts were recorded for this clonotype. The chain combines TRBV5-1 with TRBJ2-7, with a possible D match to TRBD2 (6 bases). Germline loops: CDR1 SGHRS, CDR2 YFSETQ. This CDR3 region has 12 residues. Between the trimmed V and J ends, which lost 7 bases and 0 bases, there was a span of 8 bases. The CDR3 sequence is CASRGTSYEQYF. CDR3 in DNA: TGCGCCAGCCGCGGGACCTCCTACGAGCAGTACTTC.

CDR3 amino acids: CASSTVTGDQQYF. CDR3 DNA: TGTGCCAGCAGCACGGTGACAGGTGATCAGCAGTACTTC. The chain is built from TRBV11-3 and TRBJ2-7, with D tentatively TRBD1 (6 bases). V lost 5 bases and J lost 8, with 16 bases in between. This CDR3 has 13 residues. The V gene's germline CDR1 is SGHNT and CDR2 YENEEA.

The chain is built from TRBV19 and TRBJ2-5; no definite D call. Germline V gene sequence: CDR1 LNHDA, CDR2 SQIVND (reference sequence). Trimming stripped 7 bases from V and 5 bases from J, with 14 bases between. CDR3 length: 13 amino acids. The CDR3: CASTTRAKETQYF. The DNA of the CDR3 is TGTGCCAGTACCACAAGGGCGAAGGAGACCCAGTACTTC. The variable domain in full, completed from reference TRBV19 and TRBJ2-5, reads DGGITQSPKYLFRKEGQNVTLSCEQNLNHDAMYWYRQDPGQGLRLIYYSQIVNDFQKGDIAEGYSVSREKKESFPLTVTSAQKNPTAFYLCASTTRAKETQYFGPGTRLLVL.

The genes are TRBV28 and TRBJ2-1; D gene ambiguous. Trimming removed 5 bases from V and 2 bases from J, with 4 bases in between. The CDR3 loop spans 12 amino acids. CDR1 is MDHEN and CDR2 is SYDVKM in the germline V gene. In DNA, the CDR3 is TGTGCCAGCAGTAGGCCCTACAATGAGCAGTTCTTC. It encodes CASSRPYNEQFF.